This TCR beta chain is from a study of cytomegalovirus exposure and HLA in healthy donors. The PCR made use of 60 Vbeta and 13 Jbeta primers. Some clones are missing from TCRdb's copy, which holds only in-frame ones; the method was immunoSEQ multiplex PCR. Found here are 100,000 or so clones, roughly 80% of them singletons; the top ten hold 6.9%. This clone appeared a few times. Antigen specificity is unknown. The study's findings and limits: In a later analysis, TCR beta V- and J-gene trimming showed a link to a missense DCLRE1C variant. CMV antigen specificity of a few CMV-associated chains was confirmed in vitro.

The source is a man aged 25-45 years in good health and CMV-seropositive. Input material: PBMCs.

CDR3 amino acids: CASSQRRGLGVETQYF. The CDR3 DNA is TGTGCCAGCAGCCAAAGGCGGGGGCTCGGAGTAGAGACCCAGTACTTC. The rearrangement uses TRBV11-2 and TRBJ2-5; maybe TRBD2 (7 bases). CDR1 is SGHAT, CDR2 FQNNGV, per germline. V lost 5 bases, J lost 4 bases, and 20 bases lay in between. The CDR3 loop spans 16 amino acids.